This section outlines one T cell receptor beta chain sequence together with its context. Germline V gene data show CDR1 as KGHDR and CDR2 as SFDVKD. The V end was cut by 5 bases, the J end by 1 base, with 11 bases between. The CDR3 runs 14 residues. The sample originates from a study of control samples from healthy donors and cancer patients. Assay used: immunoSEQ multiplex PCR; TCRdb lists only in-frame clones, some missing. The table lists 45,000 or so clones, around 93% of them singletons. This receptor was taken from a woman in her thirties or forties with head and neck cancer. Sequenced material: PBMCs. The chain is built from TRBV24-1 and TRBJ2-7; maybe TRBD1 (5 bases). The CDR3, as DNA: TGTGCCACCAGTGTAGGGGTAGGGTCCTACGAGCAGTACTTC. This codes for CATSVGVGSYEQYF.